The subject of this entry is one T cell receptor (beta chain). Its specific antigen is unknown. Nothing much larger sits one base from this clone, and base qualities are not available. The junction shows trimming of 4 bases on V and 2 bases on J, plus 17 bases between the germline ends. CDR1 and CDR2, looked up from the germline V gene, are MDHEN and SYDVKM. CDR3 length: 16 amino acids, cysteine to phenylalanine. Just CDR3 DNA is preserved here, 48 bases in frame from base 1. Receptors were amplified or captured by the immunoSEQ multiplex PCR assay. T cell repertoires were profiled by deep sequencing of rearranged TCR beta loci, alongside multiparametric flow cytometry. TCRdb re-hosts the immuneACCESS table, in-frame sequences only. Its copies lack some clones; in the studies checked, an unresolved V gene accounts for under half of them, and the cause for the rest is not known. This sample is represented by 77,000 or so clones; approximately 82% of them were singletons. Clones ranked in the top ten supply 1.2% to 1.5% of the sample.

This specimen belongs to a study of lymphopenia after photon versus proton radiotherapy (dated by TCRdb to between 2017 and 2020). Broadly, across the study: The study compared the immunological effects of photon versus proton radiation therapy in patients with gastrointestinal tumors who developed high-grade lymphopenia. The roughly 21 patients in the cohort had gastrointestinal tumors, were treated with either photon or proton therapy, and subsequently developed lymphopenia. The goal of the study was to characterize the differences between the two radiation modalities in how they affect the immune system. Results the study describes overall, beyond this receptor: The survival association was examined only in patients who died, and the authors described better survival with proton therapy as a possibility, not as a demonstrated result. After the lymphocyte count nadir, photon-treated repertoires showed oligoclonal expansion, especially of CD8+ Temra cells, which drove the drop in diversity. Across the cohort, among patients who died, a greater drop in TCR diversity after the nadir was inversely correlated with overall survival time. Relative stability during treatment was observed in proton-treated patients, whereas loss of naive T cells and TCR diversity and gain of effector/memory populations were observed in photon-treated patients.

The origin of this receptor is a man aged 60-69 years with pancreatic cancer. In this chain, TRBV28 is recombined with TRBJ1-2; matching of 5 bases hints at TRBD1 as the D gene. The source material was peripheral blood, sampled from a patient treated with proton-based radiotherapy. The DNA reads TGTGCCAGCAGTTCTCACCCGGGGCGGAAGAACTATGGCTACACCTTC. It is translated as CASSSHPGRKNYGYTF.